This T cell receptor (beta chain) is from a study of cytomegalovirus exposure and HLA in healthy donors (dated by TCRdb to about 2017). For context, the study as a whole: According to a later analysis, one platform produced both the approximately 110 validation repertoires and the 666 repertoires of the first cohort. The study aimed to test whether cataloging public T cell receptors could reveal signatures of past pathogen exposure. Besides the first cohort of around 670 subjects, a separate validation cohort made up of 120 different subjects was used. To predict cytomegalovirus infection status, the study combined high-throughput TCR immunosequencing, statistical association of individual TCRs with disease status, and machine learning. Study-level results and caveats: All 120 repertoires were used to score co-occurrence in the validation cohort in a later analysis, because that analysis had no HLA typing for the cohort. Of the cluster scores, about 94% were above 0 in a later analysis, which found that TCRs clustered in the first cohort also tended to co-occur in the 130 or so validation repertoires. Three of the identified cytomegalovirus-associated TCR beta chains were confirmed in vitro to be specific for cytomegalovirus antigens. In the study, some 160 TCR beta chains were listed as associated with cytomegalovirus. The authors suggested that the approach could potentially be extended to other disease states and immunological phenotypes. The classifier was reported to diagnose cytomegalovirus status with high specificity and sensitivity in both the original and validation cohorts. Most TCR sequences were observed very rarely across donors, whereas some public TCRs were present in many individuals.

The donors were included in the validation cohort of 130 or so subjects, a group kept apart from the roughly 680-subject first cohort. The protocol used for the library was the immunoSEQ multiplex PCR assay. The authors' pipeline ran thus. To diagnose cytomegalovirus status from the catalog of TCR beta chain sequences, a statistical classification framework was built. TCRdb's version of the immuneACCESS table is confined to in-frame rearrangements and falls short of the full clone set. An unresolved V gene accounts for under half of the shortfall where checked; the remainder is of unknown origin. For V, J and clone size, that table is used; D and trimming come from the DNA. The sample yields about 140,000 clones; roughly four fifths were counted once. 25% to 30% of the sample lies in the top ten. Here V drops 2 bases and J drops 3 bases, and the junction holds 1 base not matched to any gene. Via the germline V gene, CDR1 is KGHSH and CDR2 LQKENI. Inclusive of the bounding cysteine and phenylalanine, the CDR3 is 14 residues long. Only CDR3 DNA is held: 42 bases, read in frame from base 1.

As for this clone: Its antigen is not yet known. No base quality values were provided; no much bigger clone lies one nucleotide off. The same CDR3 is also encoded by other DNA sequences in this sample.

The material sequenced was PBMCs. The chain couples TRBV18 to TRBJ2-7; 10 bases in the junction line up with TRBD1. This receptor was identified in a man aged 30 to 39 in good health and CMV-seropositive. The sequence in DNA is TGTGCCAGCTCACCAGGGACAGGGGACTACGAGCAGTACTTC. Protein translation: CASSPGTGDYEQYF.